This is a list of T cell receptor beta chains from one sample in a study of cytomegalovirus exposure and HLA in healthy donors. The protocol was immunoSEQ multiplex PCR, while the TCRdb copy is restricted to in-frame clones and leaves out a portion. The sample holds fewer than 200,000 clones, approximately 80% seen once. The sample comprised PBMCs. The receptors here all came from a woman aged 18-29 years in good health and CMV-seronegative. Each CDR3 is given with its conserved first and last residue. A D gene is named only where the DNA matches it firmly. Clone sizes are given selectively: once, few, many, or a class where the clone is expanded.

clone size	V gene	D gene	J gene	CDR3 protein	CDR3 DNA
NA	TRBV9	TRBD1	TRBJ2-5	CASSDYGQAALQETQYF	TGTGCCAGCAGTGATTACGGACAGGCCGCGTTACAAGAGACCCAGTACTTC
NA	TRBV6-1	TRBD2	TRBJ2-1	CASSLGLAGVNEQFF	TGTGCCAGCAGCTTAGGACTAGCGGGAGTTAATGAGCAGTTCTTC
few	TRBV15	TRBD2	TRBJ2-1	CATSTSGGLEQFF	TGTGCCACCAGCACGAGCGGGGGTCTCGAGCAGTTCTTC
NA	TRBV2	TRBD1	TRBJ1-6	CASTGGNSPLHF	TGTGCCAGCACAGGGGGTAATTCACCCCTCCACTTT
few	TRBV28	TRBD1	TRBJ1-5	CASRETTGFNQPQHF	TGTGCCAGCAGAGAAACGACAGGGTTCAATCAGCCCCAGCATTTT
NA	TRBV18	NA	TRBJ1-4	CASSPTGRNNEKLFF	TGTGCCAGCTCACCAACGGGGAGGAATAATGAAAAACTGTTTTTT
NA	TRBV7-2	NA	TRBJ2-1	CASSPTSWPYNEQFF	TGTGCCAGCAGCCCTACTAGTTGGCCGTACAATGAGCAGTTCTTC
NA	TRBV7-2	TRBD2	TRBJ2-7	CASSSAGTSGRPYEQYF	TGTGCCAGCAGCTCCGCCGGGACTAGCGGGAGACCCTACGAGCAGTACTTC
NA	TRBV28	NA	TRBJ1-3	CASSLWAGSSGNTIYF	TGTGCTAGCAGTTTATGGGCAGGGTCCTCTGGAAACACCATATATTTT
once	TRBV19	NA	TRBJ2-6	CASTQISGANVLTF	TGTGCCAGTACACAGATCTCTGGGGCCAACGTCCTGACTTTC
few	TRBV19	NA	TRBJ2-3	CASTRAGSTDTQYF	TGTGCCAGCACACGAGCCGGGAGCACAGATACGCAGTATTTT
NA	TRBV5-1	TRBD1	TRBJ2-5	CASSLSGQGEWETQYF	TGCGCCAGCAGCTTGAGTGGACAGGGTGAATGGGAGACCCAGTACTTC
NA	TRBV29-1	NA	TRBJ2-5	CSVELENLETQYF	TGCAGCGTTGAATTGGAGAACCTAGAGACCCAGTACTTC
NA	TRBV2	NA	TRBJ2-7	CASSGGSSQNYEQYF	TGTGCCAGCAGTGGGGGCTCAAGTCAGAACTACGAGCAGTACTTC
NA	TRBV11-2	NA	TRBJ2-7	CASSLVSGKNYEQYF	TGTGCCAGCAGCTTAGTTTCGGGGAAAAACTACGAGCAGTACTTC
once	TRBV12-1	NA	TRBJ2-1	CASSSTGTSGRSSYNEQFF	TGTGCCAGCAGCTCCACCGGGACTAGCGGGAGATCCTCCTACAATGAGCAGTTCTTC
NA	TRBV6-6	TRBD1	TRBJ1-4	CASSYRGTGDEKLFF	TGTGCCAGCAGTTACCGCGGGACAGGGGATGAAAAACTGTTTTTT
NA	TRBV5-4	NA	TRBJ2-5	CASSLREEGETQYF	TGTGCCAGCAGCTTGAGGGAAGAGGGAGAGACCCAGTACTTC
NA	TRBV2	TRBD1	TRBJ2-2	CASTGQGVTGELFF	TGTGCCAGCACGGGACAGGGAGTCACCGGGGAGCTGTTTTTT
NA	TRBV2	TRBD1	TRBJ2-1	CASSADRQGRFF	TGTGCCAGCAGCGCCGATAGACAGGGTCGGTTCTTC
once	TRBV18	TRBD2	TRBJ2-3	CASSPLGTSGITDTQYF	TGTGCCAGCTCTCCACTCGGGACTAGCGGGATCACAGATACGCAGTATTTT
NA	TRBV5-1	TRBD1	TRBJ1-1	CASSLGTGGNTEAFF	TGCGCCAGCAGCTTGGGGACAGGGGGGAACACTGAAGCTTTCTTT
NA	TRBV7-9	TRBD2	TRBJ2-1	CASSSREGGEQFF	TGTGCCAGCAGCTCCCGGGAGGGTGGTGAGCAGTTCTTC
NA	TRBV10-3	NA	TRBJ1-2	CAITNSNYGYTF	TGTGCCATCACTAACTCTAACTATGGCTACACCTTC
NA	TRBV25-1	NA	TRBJ1-6	CASSELSGYLNSPLHF	TGTGCCAGCAGTGAACTAAGCGGGTATCTTAATTCACCCCTCCACTTT
NA	TRBV28	NA	TRBJ2-7	CASSSEDWFVRSYEQYF	TGTGCCAGCAGTTCCGAGGACTGGTTCGTACGCTCCTACGAGCAGTACTTC
NA	TRBV7-3	TRBD2	TRBJ2-3	CASSLGLAADTQYF	TGTGCCAGCAGCCTCGGACTAGCAGCCGATACGCAGTATTTT
NA	TRBV11-3	NA	TRBJ2-3	CASSLVQSTDTQYF	TGTGCCAGCAGCTTGGTTCAGTCCACAGATACGCAGTATTTT
NA	TRBV6-5	NA	TRBJ1-2	CASFLWGSRNGYTF	TGTGCCAGCTTTTTATGGGGCTCTAGGAATGGCTACACCTTC
few	TRBV4-3	TRBD2	TRBJ2-1	CASSQGAGGPNEQFF	TGCGCCAGCAGCCAAGGAGCGGGAGGGCCCAATGAGCAGTTCTTC
NA	TRBV6-1	NA	TRBJ2-3	CASSGSGTQADTQYF	TGTGCCAGCAGTGGTAGCGGAACCCAGGCGGATACGCAGTATTTT
NA	TRBV14	TRBD2	TRBJ2-7	CASSQGWASGSYEQYF	TGTGCCAGCAGCCAAGGGTGGGCTAGCGGGAGCTACGAGCAGTACTTC
NA	TRBV7-2	NA	TRBJ1-1	CASLGVVGTEAFF	TGTGCCAGCTTAGGAGTGGTTGGCACTGAAGCTTTCTTT
once	TRBV5-1	NA	TRBJ2-7	CASSSEYEQYF	TGCGCCAGCAGCTCAGAATACGAGCAGTACTTC
NA	TRBV28	NA	TRBJ1-1	CASSLRRTEAFF	TGTGCCAGCAGTTTACGGCGGACTGAAGCTTTCTTT
NA	TRBV5-8	NA	TRBJ2-3	CASSIGTQPLTDTQYF	TGTGCCAGCAGTATCGGGACACAACCTCTCACAGATACGCAGTATTTT
NA	TRBV10-3	TRBD1	TRBJ2-7	CAISARAGGDEQYF	TGTGCCATCTCCGCCCGGGCAGGGGGCGACGAGCAGTACTTC
NA	TRBV10-3	NA	TRBJ2-2	CAISGTNTNTGELFF	TGTGCCATCAGTGGGACTAATACGAACACCGGGGAGCTGTTTTTT
NA	TRBV10-3	TRBD2	TRBJ2-1	CAISRGLAGANEQFF	TGTGCCATCAGTAGGGGACTAGCGGGGGCCAATGAGCAGTTCTTC
NA	TRBV30	NA	TRBJ1-5	CAWSPPGRRSFGQPQHF	TGTGCCTGGAGTCCCCCGGGGAGAAGGAGCTTTGGTCAGCCCCAGCATTTT